The next 17 T cell receptor beta chains were all read from a single sample in a study of blood T cell repertoires in COVID-19. Assay: immunoSEQ multiplex PCR; the TCRdb copy retains only in-frame clones and omits some. The table has approximately 170,000 clones, 85% to 90% seen once. Source material: peripheral blood. The receptors stem from an older woman with COVID-19, enrolled during active disease.

This chain uses TRBV12-5 with TRBJ2-2; 7 bases fit TRBD1. CDR1 and CDR2 from the germline V gene are LGHNT and FRNRAP. V shed 4 bases, J shed 0 bases, and the junction held 2 bases outside the gene matches. The CDR3 is 15 residues long. Here the CDR3 DNA reads TGTGCTAGTGGTTCCCAGGGGGCGAACACCGGGGAGCTGTTTTTT. Translated: CASGSQGANTGELFF.

This chain connects TRBV30 to TRBJ2-7; 10 nucleotides agree with TRBD2. Looked up from germline, CDR1 is GTSNPN and CDR2 is SVGIG (reference sequence). J lost 6 bases, V lost 3 bases, and 2 bases had no gene match. The CDR3 runs to 12 residues. The CDR3 DNA follows: TGTGCCTGGAGGGCTAGCGGGAGCGAGCAGTACTTC. Its translation: CAWRASGSEQYF.

This sequence joins TRBV30 and TRBJ2-1; D unresolved. V was shortened by 3 bases and J by 1 base, with 7 bases between the two germline ends. CDR1 and CDR2 (germline): GTSNPN, SVGIG (reference sequence). The CDR3 runs 13 residues. For the CDR3, the DNA is TGTGCCTGGAGCGCGTCGTCCTACAATGAGCAGTTCTTC. Residues: CAWSASSYNEQFF. Supplemented by reference TRBV30 and TRBJ2-1, the full variable domain reads SQTIHQWPATLVQPVGSPLSLECTVEGTSNPNLYWYRQAAGRGLQLLFYSVGIGQISSEVPQNLSASRPQDRQFILSSKKLLLSDSGFYLCAWSASSYNEQFFGPGTRLTVL.

The V gene is TRBV30, the J gene TRBJ1-6; tentative D call: TRBD1 (5 bases). Trimming left V 3 bases short and J 10 bases short, with 13 bases between. CDR1 GTSNPN and CDR2 SVGIG come from the germline V gene (reference sequence). CDR3 size: 13 residues. The DNA for the CDR3 is TGTGCCTGGAGAGCACTCTCAGGGTCACCCCTCCACTTT. Translating it yields CAWRALSGSPLHF.

The V gene is TRBV4-2, the J gene TRBJ2-7; 7 nucleotides line up with TRBD2. Germline V gene sequence: CDR1 LGHNA, CDR2 YNFKEQ. V lost 2 bases to trimming and J lost 4 bases; unmatched junction nucleotides: 5. The CDR3 contains 14 residues. CDR3 in DNA: TGTGCCAGCAGCCAAACGGGAGGTCAGTACGAGCAGTACTTC. Encoded protein: CASSQTGGQYEQYF.

The chain couples TRBV4-1 to TRBJ2-7, with TRBD2 matching 7 bases. This CDR3 is 15 amino acids long. Germline CDR1 reads MGHRA; CDR2 reads YSYEKL. The V and J ends lost 6 bases and 1 base, in that order; junction bases with no gene match: 9. CDR3 nucleotide sequence: TGCGCCAGCAGTCGGCGTCGGGAGGCGTCCTACGAGCAGTACTTC. This translates into CASSRRREASYEQYF.

The chain is built from TRBV7-2 and TRBJ2-6; TRBD1 agrees at 8 bases. The germline V gene encodes CDR1 SGHTA and CDR2 FQGNSA. V gave up 5 bases and J gave up 4 bases; unmatched junction bases: 4. The CDR3 is 15 amino acids. Here the CDR3 reads CASSTTGAGANVLTF. The CDR3 bases are TGTGCCAGCAGCACGACAGGGGCCGGGGCCAACGTCCTGACTTTC.

The chain recombines TRBV6-6 with TRBJ1-2, with 8 bases fitting TRBD1. The CDR3 length is 14 residues. Trimming removed 6 bases from V and 4 bases from J; junction bases left unmatched: 7. Germline CDR1 MNHNY, CDR2 SVGAGI (reference sequence). CDR3 bases: TGTGCCAGCAGAACCGGACAGGGCCTCTATGGCTACACCTTC. The encoded protein is CASRTGQGLYGYTF.

This rearrangement joins TRBV7-2 to TRBJ2-5, with 8 bases matching TRBD2. The CDR3 totals 16 residues. Germline-derived CDR1 and CDR2 are SGHTA and FQGNSA. The junction had 13 bases not matched to a gene; V was cut back by 5 bases and J by 5 bases. The CDR3 DNA is TGTGCCAGCAGCCCCGGGACTAGGGGGGGCAAGGAGACCCAGTACTTC. Its translation: CASSPGTRGGKETQYF.

The V call is TRBV25-1, the J call TRBJ1-2, with no clear D. The CDR3 spans 12 residues. V was trimmed by 5 bases and J by 1 base, leaving 5 bases between them. Germline CDR1 and CDR2: MGHDK and SYGVNS. The chain's CDR3 is CASSPSNYGYTF. For the CDR3, the DNA is TGTGCCAGCAGTCCCAGTAACTATGGCTACACCTTC.

V and J are TRBV5-1 and TRBJ1-1; D uncertain. Per germline, CDR1 SGHRS and CDR2 YFSETQ. V was cut by 1 base and J by 0 bases, with 10 bases left in between. The CDR3 has 15 residues. This CDR3 is CASSLRVEVNTEAFF. CDR3 bases: TGCGCCAGCAGCTTGCGGGTCGAAGTGAACACTGAAGCTTTCTTT.

This rearrangement joins TRBV9 to TRBJ1-2; D may be TRBD1 (6 bases). Trimming removed 4 bases at V and 4 bases at J, with 14 bases between. Germline V lookup: CDR1 SGDLS, CDR2 YYNGEE. This CDR3 has 14 amino acids. The CDR3 protein is CASSPDRSSYGYTF. CDR3 in DNA: TGTGCCAGCAGCCCTGACAGGAGTAGCTATGGCTACACCTTC.

This clone was seen a single time. V usage is TRBV7-2 and J usage is TRBJ1-1; 7 nucleotides match TRBD1. The CDR3 runs to 17 residues. J was trimmed by 3 bases and V by 1 base; bases with no gene match: 11. CDR1 is SGHTA, CDR2 FQGNSA, per germline. CDR3 bases: TGTGCCAGCAGCTTAGAAGGGGACAGTACTGGCTACACTGAAGCTTTCTTT. Protein product: CASSLEGDSTGYTEAFF.

The sample holds one count of this clone. This chain links TRBV6-5 with TRBJ1-2; the D is unclear. The CDR3 runs 14 residues. Looked up from germline, CDR1 is MNHEY and CDR2 is SVGAGI. V lost 0 bases and J 2 bases, leaving 7 bases between the germline ends. CDR3 nucleotide sequence: TGTGCCAGCAGTTACTCCGGAGCGAACTATGGCTACACCTTC. It specifies CASSYSGANYGYTF.

The gene calls are TRBV30 and TRBJ2-7; possible D gene TRBD2, 6 bases. The CDR3 runs to 12 residues. Germline V gives CDR1 GTSNPN, CDR2 SVGIG (reference sequence). Between the trimmed V and J ends, which lost 3 bases and 3 bases, there was a span of 9 bases. The CDR3 loop is CAWRAGSYEQYF. The CDR3 nucleotides read TGTGCCTGGAGGGCGGGGAGCTACGAGCAGTACTTC. The whole variable domain, remainder taken from reference TRBV30 and TRBJ2-7, is SQTIHQWPATLVQPVGSPLSLECTVEGTSNPNLYWYRQAAGRGLQLLFYSVGIGQISSEVPQNLSASRPQDRQFILSSKKLLLSDSGFYLCAWRAGSYEQYFGPGTRLTVT.

The chain joins TRBV5-4 to TRBJ1-6, with D possibly matching TRBD1 (6 bases). The V end lost 1 base, the J end lost 7 bases, and 12 bases lay between the germline ends. CDR1 is SGHNT and CDR2 is YYREEE in the germline V gene (reference sequence). The CDR3 runs 15 residues. CDR3 sequence reads: CASSLTGTGNSPLHF. The CDR3 DNA is TGTGCCAGCAGCTTGACAGGGACGGGGAATTCACCCCTCCACTTT.

This clone was found once. The rearrangement links TRBV7-9 to TRBJ2-4; TRBD2 aligns across 11 bases. CDR1 and CDR2 (germline): SEHNR, FQNEAQ (reference sequence). The CDR3 has 18 amino acids. V gave up 2 bases and J gave up 6 bases; unmatched junction bases: 12. The CDR3 loop is CASSLRRVAGGQGNIQYF. The CDR3 DNA follows: TGTGCCAGCAGCTTACGGAGGGTAGCGGGAGGGCAGGGAAACATTCAGTACTTC.